These 9 T cell receptor beta chains were sequenced from one sample in a study of OX40 agonist ivuxolimab in advanced cancers. Assay: immunoSEQ multiplex PCR; the TCRdb copy retains only in-frame clones and omits some. The sample lists 50,000 to 60,000 clones, about 86% occurring once. The material sequenced was CD4+ or CD8+ T cells sorted from blood, taken in a trial of the OX40 agonist ivuxolimab. These receptors were obtained from an adult with an advanced solid tumor such as melanoma, head and neck, liver or kidney cancer.

The CDR3: CASTIRGFYGELFF. Here the CDR3 DNA reads TGTGCCAGCACCATTAGGGGGTTCTACGGGGAGCTGTTTTTT. The gene calls are TRBV7-9 and TRBJ2-2; a weak D match, TRBD1 (6 bases). Germline loops: CDR1 SEHNR, CDR2 FQNEAQ (reference sequence). Trimming removed 7 bases from V and 7 bases from J, with 16 bases in between. The CDR3 spans 14 residues. The entire variable domain, with the rest obtained from reference TRBV7-9 and TRBJ2-2, is as follows: DTGVSQNPRHKITKRGQNVTFRCDPISEHNRLYWYRQTLGQGPEFLTYFQNEAQLEKSRLLSDRFSAERPKGSFSTLEIQRTEQGDSAMYLCASTIRGFYGELFFGEGSRLTVL.

CDR3 nucleotides: TGTGCCAGCAGCCAGACAGGGGACCACTACAATGAGCAGTTCTTC. This sequence encodes CASSQTGDHYNEQFF. The chain joins TRBV9 to TRBJ2-1; 8 nucleotides align to TRBD1. This CDR3 is built from 15 residues. Germline V gives CDR1 SGDLS, CDR2 YYNGEE. Germline trimming cut 4 bases from V and 3 bases from J; bases unmatched to any gene: 6.

V usage is TRBV9 and J usage is TRBJ2-7, with 9 bases matching TRBD1. The CDR3 has 14 residues. V trimming: 3 bases; J trimming: 2 bases; junction bases outside the gene matches: 3. The germline V gene has CDR1 SGDLS and CDR2 YYNGEE. CDR3: CASSAGQGTYEQYF. CDR3 nucleotides: TGTGCCAGCAGCGCCGGACAGGGGACCTACGAGCAGTACTTC.

V is TRBV5-4 and J is TRBJ2-3; D is perhaps TRBD1 or TRBD2 (5 bases each). Germline CDR1 and CDR2: SGHNT and YYREEE (reference sequence). The CDR3 covers 14 residues. Trimming shortened V by 4 bases and J by 3 bases, and 12 bases separated the two germline ends. Written as DNA, the CDR3 is TGTGCCAGCAGCCTCCAGGGAGAGACAGATACGCAGTATTTT. Its translation is CASSLQGETDTQYF.

The gene calls are TRBV5-1 and TRBJ2-3, with D unclear. Germline loops: CDR1 SGHRS, CDR2 YFSETQ. V lost 0 bases, J lost 1 base, and 6 bases lay in between. This CDR3 region has 14 residues. DNA of the CDR3: TGCGCCAGCAGCTTGGTGACTCGCACAGATACGCAGTATTTT. Residues: CASSLVTRTDTQYF.

The chain links TRBV28 to TRBJ2-3; possible D gene TRBD1, 6 bases. This CDR3 region has 15 residues. The ends were cut back, 7 bases at V and 3 bases at J, with 17 bases in the middle. The germline gives CDR1 MDHEN, CDR2 SYDVKM. The DNA of the CDR3 is TGTGCCAGCACCCACAGGGCCAGGTGGACAGATACGCAGTATTTT. Translated, it gives CASTHRARWTDTQYF. Supplemented by reference TRBV28 and TRBJ2-3, the full variable domain reads DVKVTQSSRYLVKRTGEKVFLECVQDMDHENMFWYRQDPGLGLRLIYFSYDVKMKEKGDIPEGYSVSREKKERFSLILESASTNQTSMYLCASTHRARWTDTQYFGPGTRLTVL.

CDR3 region: CASTDDSGSSYNEQFF. In nucleotides, the CDR3 is TGCGCCAGCACGGACGATAGCGGGAGCTCCTACAATGAGCAGTTCTTC. The chain is built from TRBV10-1 and TRBJ2-1, with 9 bases identical to TRBD2. The V segment lost 7 bases and the J segment 0 bases; nucleotides outside the gene matches: 7. Germline-derived CDR1 and CDR2 are WNHNN and SYGVQD (reference sequence). The CDR3 is 16 residues long.

The chain recombines TRBV9 with TRBJ2-1; a possible D gene is TRBD2 (5 bases). V was pared by 1 base and J by 6 bases, with 11 bases between. Germline values: CDR1 SGDLS, CDR2 YYNGEE. This CDR3 comprises 14 residues. DNA of the CDR3: TGTGCCAGCAGCGTAAGGCTCGAGGGCAATGAGCAGTTCTTC. It codes for CASSVRLEGNEQFF.

This chain connects TRBV10-3 to TRBJ2-4, with no clear D. Germline CDR1 ENHRY, CDR2 SYGVKD. The CDR3 extends over 15 amino acids. V was clipped by 0 bases and J by 3 bases, with 9 bases between them. The CDR3: CAISESQDLKNIQYF. For the CDR3, the DNA is TGTGCCATCAGTGAGTCCCAAGATCTCAAAAACATTCAGTACTTC.